The clone carrying this T cell receptor (beta chain) was detected a few times. Antigen specificity is unknown. This entry comes from a study of identical twins. Notes on the study in general: Cord blood beta clonotypes that were abundant carried fewer insertions, and memory repertoires showed no such trend.

Template switching added a universal primer site; cDNA carried unique molecular identifiers. TCRdb analysed the 5' RACE reads with MiXCR anew, one entry per CDR3 protein. Of roughly 1.6 million distinct CDR3 sequences listed, about 32% were seen once; the top ten hold over 0.25%. This CDR3 is 19 amino acids long. Germline CDR1 reads MGHDK; CDR2 reads SYGVNS. V trimming: 6 bases; J trimming: 4 bases; junction bases outside the gene matches: 21. What was sequenced was cord blood. The source of this sequence is a newborn girl in good health. The chain recombines TRBV25-1 with TRBJ2-1; TRBD1 matches at 7 bases. CDR3 DNA sequence: TGTGCCAGCAGGAGGACAGGACGAAACTTAGTCTCTGGGTACAATGAGCAGTTCTTC. It encodes CASRRTGRNLVSGYNEQFF.